This is a list of T cell receptor beta chains from one sample in a study of cytomegalovirus exposure and HLA in healthy donors. Generated by immunoSEQ multiplex PCR, the TCRdb table keeps only in-frame clones and is missing some. The table lists about 58,000 clones, roughly nine tenths of them singletons. Sequencing was performed on PBMCs. The source of these receptors is a man aged 18 to 29 in good health and CMV-seronegative. Each CDR3 is given with its conserved first and last residue. Each record gives: D gene, J gene, V gene, CDR3 DNA, CDR3 protein. A D gene is named only where the DNA matches it firmly.

D gene: NA; J gene: TRBJ2-7; V gene: TRBV6-6; CDR3 DNA: TGTGCCAGCACCTCAAAACGGGACTCCCGATACGAGCAGTACTTC; CDR3 protein: CASTSKRDSRYEQYF
D gene: NA; J gene: TRBJ2-7; V gene: TRBV30; CDR3 DNA: TGTGCCTGCAGATGGACAGAGATCATGTACTTC; CDR3 protein: CACRWTEIMYF
D gene: TRBD1; J gene: TRBJ2-1; V gene: TRBV5-1; CDR3 DNA: TGCGCCAGCGGTAGGACAGGGGACAATGAGCAGTTCTTC; CDR3 protein: CASGRTGDNEQFF
D gene: TRBD1; J gene: TRBJ1-1; V gene: TRBV5-3; CDR3 DNA: TGTGCCATCTTCCAACTGGAACAGGGGGCGAGCACTGAAGCTTTCTTT; CDR3 protein: CAIFQLEQGASTEAFF
D gene: NA; J gene: TRBJ2-7; V gene: TRBV5-6; CDR3 DNA: TGTGCCAGCAGCCGCCAGTACGAGCAGTACTTC; CDR3 protein: CASSRQYEQYF
D gene: TRBD2; J gene: TRBJ2-3; V gene: TRBV15; CDR3 DNA: TGTGCCACCACCGGGACCCTAGCGGTAACTAGCACAGATACGCAGTATTTT; CDR3 protein: CATTGTLAVTSTDTQYF
D gene: NA; J gene: TRBJ2-2; V gene: TRBV28; CDR3 DNA: TGTGCCAGCAGACGTAGCGGGAACACCGGGGAGCTGTTTTTT; CDR3 protein: CASRRSGNTGELFF
D gene: NA; J gene: TRBJ1-2; V gene: TRBV28; CDR3 DNA: TGTGCCAGCAGAACCCACCAGGGAGGGGTTATGGGAGGCTACACCTTC; CDR3 protein: CASRTHQGGVMGGYTF
D gene: NA; J gene: TRBJ2-2; V gene: TRBV30; CDR3 DNA: TGTGCCTGGAGTGACAGGGTCACCGGGGAGCTGTTTTTT; CDR3 protein: CAWSDRVTGELFF
D gene: NA; J gene: TRBJ1-2; V gene: TRBV7-9; CDR3 DNA: TGTGCCAGCAGCCCTAACTTACGGTCGTCGTCGCTGTACACCTTC; CDR3 protein: CASSPNLRSSSLYTF
D gene: NA; J gene: TRBJ2-3; V gene: TRBV6-1; CDR3 DNA: TGTGCCAGCAGTGAAGCTGGGGGGAGCACAGATACGCAGTATTTT; CDR3 protein: CASSEAGGSTDTQYF
D gene: NA; J gene: TRBJ2-3; V gene: TRBV9; CDR3 DNA: TGTGCCAGCAGCAGAAGGGGTAGTTCAGATACGCAGTATTTT; CDR3 protein: CASSRRGSSDTQYF